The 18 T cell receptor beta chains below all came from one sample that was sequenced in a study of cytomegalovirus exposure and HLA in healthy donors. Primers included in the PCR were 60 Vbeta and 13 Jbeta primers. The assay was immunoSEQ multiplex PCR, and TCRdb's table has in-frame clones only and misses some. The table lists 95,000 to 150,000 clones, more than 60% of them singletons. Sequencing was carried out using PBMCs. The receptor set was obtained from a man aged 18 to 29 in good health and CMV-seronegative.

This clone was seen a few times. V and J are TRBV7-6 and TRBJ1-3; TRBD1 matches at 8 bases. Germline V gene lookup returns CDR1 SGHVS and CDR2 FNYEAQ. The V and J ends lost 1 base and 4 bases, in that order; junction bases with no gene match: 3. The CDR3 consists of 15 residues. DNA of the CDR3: TGTGCCAGCAGCTTAGGACAGGGGATAGGAAACACCATATATTTT. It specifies CASSLGQGIGNTIYF.

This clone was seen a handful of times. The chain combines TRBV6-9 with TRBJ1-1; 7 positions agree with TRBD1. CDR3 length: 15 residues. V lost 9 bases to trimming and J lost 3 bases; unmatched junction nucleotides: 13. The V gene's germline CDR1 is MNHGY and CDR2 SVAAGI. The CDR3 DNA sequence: TGTGCCAGTGGCCGCCAGGGGGAGTTGTACACTGAAGCTTTCTTT. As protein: CASGRQGELYTEAFF.

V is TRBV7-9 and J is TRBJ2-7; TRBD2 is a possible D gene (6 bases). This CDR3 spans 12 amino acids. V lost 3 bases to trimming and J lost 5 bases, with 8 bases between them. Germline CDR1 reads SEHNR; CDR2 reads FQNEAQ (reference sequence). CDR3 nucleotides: TGTGCCAGCAGCTTTTGGAGGGACGAGCAGTACTTC. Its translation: CASSFWRDEQYF.

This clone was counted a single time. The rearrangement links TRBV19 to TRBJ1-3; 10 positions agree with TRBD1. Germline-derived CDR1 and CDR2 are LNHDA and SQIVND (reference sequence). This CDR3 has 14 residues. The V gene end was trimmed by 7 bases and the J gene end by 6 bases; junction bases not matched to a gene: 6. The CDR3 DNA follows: TGTGCCAGTAACCCTCGACAGGGGGCAAACACCATATATTTT. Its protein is CASNPRQGANTIYF.

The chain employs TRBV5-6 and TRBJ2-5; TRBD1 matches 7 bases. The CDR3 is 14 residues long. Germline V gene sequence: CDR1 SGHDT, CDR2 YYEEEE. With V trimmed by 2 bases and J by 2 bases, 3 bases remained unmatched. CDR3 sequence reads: CASSFRDRQETQYF. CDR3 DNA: TGTGCCAGCAGCTTCCGGGACAGACAAGAGACCCAGTACTTC. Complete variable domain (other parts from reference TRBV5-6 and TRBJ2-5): DAGVTQSPTHLIKTRGQQVTLRCSPKSGHDTVSWYQQALGQGPQFIFQYYEEEERQRGNFPDRFSGHQFPNYSSELNVNALLLGDSALYLCASSFRDRQETQYFGPGTRLLVL.

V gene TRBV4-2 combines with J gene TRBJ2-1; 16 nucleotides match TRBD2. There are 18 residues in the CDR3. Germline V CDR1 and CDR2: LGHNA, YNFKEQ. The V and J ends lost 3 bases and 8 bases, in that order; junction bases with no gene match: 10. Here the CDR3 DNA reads TGTGCCAGCAGCCACGGAGGTGGGACTAGCGGGAGGGCCGATGAGCAGTTCTTC. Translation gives CASSHGGGTSGRADEQFF.

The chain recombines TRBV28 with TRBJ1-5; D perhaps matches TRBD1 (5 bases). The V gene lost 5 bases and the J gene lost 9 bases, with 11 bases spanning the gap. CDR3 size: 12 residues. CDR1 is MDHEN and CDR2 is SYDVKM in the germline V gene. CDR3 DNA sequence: TGTGCCAGCAGTCCACTTCAGGGGCCCCAGCATTTT. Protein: CASSPLQGPQHF. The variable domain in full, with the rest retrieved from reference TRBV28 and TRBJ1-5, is DVKVTQSSRYLVKRTGEKVFLECVQDMDHENMFWYRQDPGLGLRLIYFSYDVKMKEKGDIPEGYSVSREKKERFSLILESASTNQTSMYLCASSPLQGPQHFGDGTRLSIL.

This chain's CDR3 is CAWSGSGGFEEKLFF. As DNA, the CDR3 is TGTGCCTGGAGTGGATCAGGGGGCTTTGAGGAAAAACTGTTTTTT. V gene TRBV30 combines with J gene TRBJ1-4, with 8 nucleotides matching TRBD1. The V segment lost 1 base and the J segment 8 bases; nucleotides outside the gene matches: 9. Germline V gene sequence: CDR1 GTSNPN, CDR2 SVGIG (reference sequence). The CDR3 consists of 15 residues.

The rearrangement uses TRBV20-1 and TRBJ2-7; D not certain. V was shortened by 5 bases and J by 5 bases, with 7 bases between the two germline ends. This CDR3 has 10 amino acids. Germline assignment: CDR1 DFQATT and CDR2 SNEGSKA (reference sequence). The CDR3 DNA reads TGCAGTGCTCGACACCACGAGCAGTACTTC. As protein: CSARHHEQYF.

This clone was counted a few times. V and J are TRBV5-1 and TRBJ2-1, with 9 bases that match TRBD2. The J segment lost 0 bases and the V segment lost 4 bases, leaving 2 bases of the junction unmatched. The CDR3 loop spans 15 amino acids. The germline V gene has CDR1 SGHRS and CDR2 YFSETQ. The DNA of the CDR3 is TGCGCCAGCAGCCTTAGCGGGAGCTCCTACAATGAGCAGTTCTTC. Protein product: CASSLSGSSYNEQFF.

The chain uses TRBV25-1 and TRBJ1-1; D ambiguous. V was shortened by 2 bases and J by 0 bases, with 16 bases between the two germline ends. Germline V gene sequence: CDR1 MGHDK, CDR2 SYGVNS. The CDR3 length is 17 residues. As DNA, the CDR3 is TGTGCCAGCAGTGAAGAGCTATCGTCAGACATGAACACTGAAGCTTTCTTT. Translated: CASSEELSSDMNTEAFF.

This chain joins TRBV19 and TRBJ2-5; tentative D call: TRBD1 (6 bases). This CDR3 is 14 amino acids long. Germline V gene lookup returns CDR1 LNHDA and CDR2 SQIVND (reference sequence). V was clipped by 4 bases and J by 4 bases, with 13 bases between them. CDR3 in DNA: TGTGCCAGTAGTACAGACAGGAGGAGAGAGACCCAGTACTTC. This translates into CASSTDRRRETQYF.

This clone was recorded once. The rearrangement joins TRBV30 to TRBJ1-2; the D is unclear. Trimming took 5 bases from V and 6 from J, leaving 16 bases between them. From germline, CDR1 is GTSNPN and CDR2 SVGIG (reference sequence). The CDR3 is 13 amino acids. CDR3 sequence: CAWRGGTRDGYTF. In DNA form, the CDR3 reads TGTGCCTGGCGAGGCGGTACCCGAGATGGCTACACCTTC. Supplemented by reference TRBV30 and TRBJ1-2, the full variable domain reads SQTIHQWPATLVQPVGSPLSLECTVEGTSNPNLYWYRQAAGRGLQLLFYSVGIGQISSEVPQNLSASRPQDRQFILSSKKLLLSDSGFYLCAWRGGTRDGYTFGSGTRLTVV.

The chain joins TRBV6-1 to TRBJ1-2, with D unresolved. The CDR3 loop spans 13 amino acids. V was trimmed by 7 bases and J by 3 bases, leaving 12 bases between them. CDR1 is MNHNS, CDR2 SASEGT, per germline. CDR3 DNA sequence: TGTGCCAGCATACAGCCTCTGGACTATGGCTACACCTTC. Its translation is CASIQPLDYGYTF.

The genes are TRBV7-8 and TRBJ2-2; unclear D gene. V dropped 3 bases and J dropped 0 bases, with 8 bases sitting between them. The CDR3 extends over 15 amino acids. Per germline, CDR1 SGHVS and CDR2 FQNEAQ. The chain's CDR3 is CASSFQRANTGELFF. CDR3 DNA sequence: TGTGCCAGCAGCTTCCAGCGAGCGAACACCGGGGAGCTGTTTTTT.

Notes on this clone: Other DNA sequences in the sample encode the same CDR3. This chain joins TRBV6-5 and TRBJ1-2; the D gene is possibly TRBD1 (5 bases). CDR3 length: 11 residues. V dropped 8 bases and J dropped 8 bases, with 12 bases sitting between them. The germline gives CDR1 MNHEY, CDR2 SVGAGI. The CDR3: CASLGAQGYTF. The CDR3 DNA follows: TGTGCCAGCTTAGGGGCGCAGGGCTACACCTTC.

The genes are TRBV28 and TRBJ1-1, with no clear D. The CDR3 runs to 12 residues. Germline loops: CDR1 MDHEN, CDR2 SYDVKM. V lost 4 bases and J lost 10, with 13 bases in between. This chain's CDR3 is CASSSLYRGAFF. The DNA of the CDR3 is TGTGCCAGCAGTTCCTTATACCGAGGAGCTTTCTTT.

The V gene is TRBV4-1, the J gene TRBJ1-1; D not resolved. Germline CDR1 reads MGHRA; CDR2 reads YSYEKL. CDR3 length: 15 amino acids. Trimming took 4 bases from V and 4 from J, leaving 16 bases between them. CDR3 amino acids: CASSRPSGPSTEAFF. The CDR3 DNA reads TGCGCCAGCAGCCGCCCCTCGGGTCCGTCCACTGAAGCTTTCTTT.